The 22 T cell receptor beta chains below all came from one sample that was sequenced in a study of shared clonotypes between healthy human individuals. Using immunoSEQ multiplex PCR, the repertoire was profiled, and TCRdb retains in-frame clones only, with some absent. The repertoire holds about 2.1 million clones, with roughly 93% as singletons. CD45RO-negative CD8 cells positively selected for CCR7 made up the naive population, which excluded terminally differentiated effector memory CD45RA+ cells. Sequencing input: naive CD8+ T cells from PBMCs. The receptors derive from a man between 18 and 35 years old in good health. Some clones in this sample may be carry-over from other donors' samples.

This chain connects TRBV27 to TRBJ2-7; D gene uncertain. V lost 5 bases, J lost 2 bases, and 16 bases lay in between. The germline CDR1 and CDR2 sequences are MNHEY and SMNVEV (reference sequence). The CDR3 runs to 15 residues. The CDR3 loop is CASSPQVGTTYEQYF. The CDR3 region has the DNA TGTGCCAGCAGTCCGCAAGTTGGCACCACCTACGAGCAGTACTTC.

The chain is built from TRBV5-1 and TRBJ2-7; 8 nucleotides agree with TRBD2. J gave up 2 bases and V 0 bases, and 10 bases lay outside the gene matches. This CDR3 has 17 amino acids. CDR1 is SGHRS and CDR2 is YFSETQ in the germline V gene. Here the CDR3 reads CASSLGGASSGTYEQYF. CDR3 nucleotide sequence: TGCGCCAGCAGCTTGGGGGGGGCGAGTAGCGGGACCTACGAGCAGTACTTC.

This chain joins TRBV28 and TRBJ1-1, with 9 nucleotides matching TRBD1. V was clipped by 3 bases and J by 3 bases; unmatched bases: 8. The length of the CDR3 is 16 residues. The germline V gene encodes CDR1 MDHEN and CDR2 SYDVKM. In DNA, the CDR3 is TGTGCCAGCAGTTTCTGGAGGACAGGGGAGGACACTGAAGCTTTCTTT. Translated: CASSFWRTGEDTEAFF.

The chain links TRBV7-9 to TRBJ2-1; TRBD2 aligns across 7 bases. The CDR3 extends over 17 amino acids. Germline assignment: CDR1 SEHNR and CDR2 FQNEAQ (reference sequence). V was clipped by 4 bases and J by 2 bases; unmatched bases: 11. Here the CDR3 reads CASSYSPSGMTYNEQFF. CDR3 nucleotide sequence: TGTGCCAGCAGCTATAGTCCCAGCGGGATGACCTACAATGAGCAGTTCTTC.

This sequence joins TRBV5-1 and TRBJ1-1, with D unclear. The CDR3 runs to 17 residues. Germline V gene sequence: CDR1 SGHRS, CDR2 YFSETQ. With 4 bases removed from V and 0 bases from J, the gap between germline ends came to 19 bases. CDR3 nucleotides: TGCGCCAGCAGCACGCCATTTCGGGGAATCATGAACACTGAAGCTTTCTTT. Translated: CASSTPFRGIMNTEAFF.

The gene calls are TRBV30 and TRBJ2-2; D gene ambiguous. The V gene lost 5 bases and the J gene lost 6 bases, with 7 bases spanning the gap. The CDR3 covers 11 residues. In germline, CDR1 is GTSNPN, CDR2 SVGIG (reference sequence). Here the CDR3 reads CAWEPAGELFF. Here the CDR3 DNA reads TGTGCCTGGGAACCCGCCGGGGAGCTGTTTTTT.

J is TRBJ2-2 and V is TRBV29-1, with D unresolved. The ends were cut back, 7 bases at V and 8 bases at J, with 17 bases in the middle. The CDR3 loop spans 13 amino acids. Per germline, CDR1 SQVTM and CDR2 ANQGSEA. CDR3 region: CSALGPNMGELFF. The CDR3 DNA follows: TGCAGCGCCCTAGGGCCCAATATGGGGGAGCTGTTTTTT.

The CDR3 bases are TGTGCCAGCAGTCTCAATGCCGGACTAGCGGCCTACGAGCAGTACTTC. Amino acid sequence: CASSLNAGLAAYEQYF. The chain recombines TRBV27 with TRBJ2-7; 10 bases match TRBD2. The CDR3 is 16 residues long. Germline V lookup: CDR1 MNHEY, CDR2 SMNVEV (reference sequence). Germline trimming cut 5 bases from V and 2 bases from J; bases unmatched to any gene: 9.

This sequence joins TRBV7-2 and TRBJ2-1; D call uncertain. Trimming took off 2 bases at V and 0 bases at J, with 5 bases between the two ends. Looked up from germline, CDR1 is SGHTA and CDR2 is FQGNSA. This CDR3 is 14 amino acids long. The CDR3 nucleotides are TGTGCCAGCAGCTTACCCCTCTCCTACAATGAGCAGTTCTTC. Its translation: CASSLPLSYNEQFF. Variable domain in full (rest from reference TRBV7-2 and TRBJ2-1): GAGVSQSPSNKVTEKGKDVELRCDPISGHTALYWYRQSLGQGLEFLIYFQGNSAPDKSGLPSDRFSAERTGGSVSTLTIQRTQQEDSAVYLCASSLPLSYNEQFFGPGTRLTVL.

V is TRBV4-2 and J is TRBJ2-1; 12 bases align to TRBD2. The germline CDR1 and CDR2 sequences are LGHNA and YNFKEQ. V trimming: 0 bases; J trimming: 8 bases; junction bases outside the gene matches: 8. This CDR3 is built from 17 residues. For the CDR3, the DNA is TGTGCCAGCAGCCAAGATGAGGGGACTAGCGGGTTAGATGAGCAGTTCTTC. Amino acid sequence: CASSQDEGTSGLDEQFF.

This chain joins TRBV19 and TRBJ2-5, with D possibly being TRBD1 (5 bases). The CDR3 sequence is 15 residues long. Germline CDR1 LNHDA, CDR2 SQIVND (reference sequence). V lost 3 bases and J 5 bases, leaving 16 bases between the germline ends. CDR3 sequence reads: CASSMGHVVAETQYF. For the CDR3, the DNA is TGTGCCAGTAGTATGGGGCACGTGGTCGCGGAGACCCAGTACTTC.

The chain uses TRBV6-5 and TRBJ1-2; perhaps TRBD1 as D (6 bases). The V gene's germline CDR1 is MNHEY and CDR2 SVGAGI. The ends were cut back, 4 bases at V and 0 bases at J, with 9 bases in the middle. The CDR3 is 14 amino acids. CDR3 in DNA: TGTGCCAGCAGTTGGACAGTTTCTAACTATGGCTACACCTTC. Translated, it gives CASSWTVSNYGYTF.

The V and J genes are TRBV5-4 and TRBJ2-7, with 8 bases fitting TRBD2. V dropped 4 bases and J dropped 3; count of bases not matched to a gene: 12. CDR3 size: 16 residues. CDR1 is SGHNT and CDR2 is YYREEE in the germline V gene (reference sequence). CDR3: CASSPPRWREDYEQYF. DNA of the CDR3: TGTGCCAGCAGCCCCCCTAGGTGGCGGGAGGACTACGAGCAGTACTTC.

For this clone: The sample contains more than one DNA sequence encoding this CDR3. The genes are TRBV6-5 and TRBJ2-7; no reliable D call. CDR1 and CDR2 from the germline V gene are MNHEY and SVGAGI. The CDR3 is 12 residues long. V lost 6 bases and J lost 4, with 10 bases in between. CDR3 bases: TGTGCCAGCAGCCCCAACGGATACGAGCAGTACTTC. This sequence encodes CASSPNGYEQYF.

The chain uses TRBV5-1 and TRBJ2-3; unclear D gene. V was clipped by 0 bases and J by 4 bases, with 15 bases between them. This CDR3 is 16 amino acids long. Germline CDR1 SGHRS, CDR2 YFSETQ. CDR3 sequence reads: CASSLGSPRGADTQYF. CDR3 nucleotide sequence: TGCGCCAGCAGCTTGGGCTCACCTCGTGGTGCAGATACGCAGTATTTT.

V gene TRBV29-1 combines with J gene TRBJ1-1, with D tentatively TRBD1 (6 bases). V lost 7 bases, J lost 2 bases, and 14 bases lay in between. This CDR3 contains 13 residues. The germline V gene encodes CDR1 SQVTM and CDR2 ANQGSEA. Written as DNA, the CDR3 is TGCAGCGCCCTAAAGACAGGAAACACTGAAGCTTTCTTT. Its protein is CSALKTGNTEAFF.

The CDR3: CATRGIWNTGELFF. DNA of the CDR3: TGTGCCACCAGGGGGATCTGGAACACCGGGGAGCTGTTTTTT. The gene calls are TRBV15 and TRBJ2-2; D is ambiguous. The CDR3 covers 14 residues. In germline, CDR1 is LNHNV, CDR2 YYDKDF (reference sequence). Deletions cut 6 bases from V and 1 base from J, with 9 bases between.

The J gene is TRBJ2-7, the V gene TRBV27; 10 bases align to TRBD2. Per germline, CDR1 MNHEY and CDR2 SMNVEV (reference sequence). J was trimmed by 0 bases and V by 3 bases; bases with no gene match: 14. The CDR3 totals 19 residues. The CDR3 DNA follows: TGTGCCAGCAGTTTTGGGAGGGCTAGCGGGAGTTACAGCTCCTACGAGCAGTACTTC. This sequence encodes CASSFGRASGSYSSYEQYF.

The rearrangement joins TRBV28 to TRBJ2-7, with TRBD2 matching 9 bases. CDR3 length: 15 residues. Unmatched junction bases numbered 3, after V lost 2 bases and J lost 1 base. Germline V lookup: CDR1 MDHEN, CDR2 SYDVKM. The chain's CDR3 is CASSLGREGSYEQYF. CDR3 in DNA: TGTGCCAGCAGTTTAGGGCGGGAGGGTTCCTACGAGCAGTACTTC.

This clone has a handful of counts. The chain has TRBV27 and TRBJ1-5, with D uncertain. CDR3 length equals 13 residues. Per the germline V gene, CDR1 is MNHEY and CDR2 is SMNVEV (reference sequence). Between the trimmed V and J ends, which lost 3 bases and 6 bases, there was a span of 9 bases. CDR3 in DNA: TGTGCCAGCAGTTTTGGGTCGCGTCAGCCCCAGCATTTT. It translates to CASSFGSRQPQHF.

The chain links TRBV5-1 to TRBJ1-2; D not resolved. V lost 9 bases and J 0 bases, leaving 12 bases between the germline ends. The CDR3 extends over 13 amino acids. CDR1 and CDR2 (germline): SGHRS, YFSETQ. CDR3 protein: CAIRTGANYGYTF. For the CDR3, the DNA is TGCGCCATCCGGACTGGAGCTAACTATGGCTACACCTTC.

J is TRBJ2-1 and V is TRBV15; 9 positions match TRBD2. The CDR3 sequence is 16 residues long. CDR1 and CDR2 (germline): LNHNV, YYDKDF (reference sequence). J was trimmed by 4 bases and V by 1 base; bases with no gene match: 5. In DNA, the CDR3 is TGTGCCACCAGCAGAGCGGCGGGAGGGCCTTACAATGAGCAGTTCTTC. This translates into CATSRAAGGPYNEQFF.